Detailed here is one TCR beta chain. Each CDR3 protein is one row after TCRdb ran MiXCR on the RT-PCR reads. The sample has more than 550,000 distinct CDR3 sequences, 14% seen once. The CDR3 is 16 amino acids. Trimming removed 6 bases from V and 0 bases from J, with 16 bases in between. CDR1 SGHTA and CDR2 FQGNSA come from the germline V gene. The receptor was derived from a female donor in good health, serving as a healthy control. Sequenced material: memory CD4+ T cells from blood. This sequence joins TRBV7-2 and TRBJ2-3; the D call may be TRBD1 or TRBD2 (6 bases each). The CDR3 region has the DNA TGTGCCAGCAGTAAATTAGGGGGGTTGAGCACAGATACGCAGTATTTT. Protein sequence: CASSKLGGLSTDTQYF.